The source of this TCR beta chain is a study of T cells in Graves' hyperthyroidism and ophthalmopathy. Template material for amplifying TCR beta CDR3 regions consisted of RNA transcripts. First-round RT-PCR targeting the TCR CDR3 was performed with the HTBI primer set. TCRdb used MiXCR to reprocess the multiplex PCR reads, holding one entry per CDR3 protein. This table has about 260,000 distinct CDR3 sequences, 25% to 30% appearing once. Germline V lookup: CDR1 SGHTA, CDR2 FQGNSA. Trimming removed 5 bases from V and 2 bases from J, with 8 bases in between. This CDR3 is built from 13 residues. Sequencing input: blood. This clonotype originated in a man in his forties with Graves' hyperthyroidism that later progressed to Graves' ophthalmopathy. The J gene is TRBJ2-3, the V gene TRBV7-2; D remains unclear. The CDR3 DNA is TGTGCCAGCAGCATAGATTACACAGATACGCAGTATTTT. It yields the protein CASSIDYTDTQYF.